The present T cell receptor beta chain was sequenced within a study of cytomegalovirus exposure and HLA in healthy donors. Trimming at V came to 3 bases and at J to 7 bases, leaving 3 bases not matched to a gene. The CDR3 is 13 amino acids. CDR1 SNHLY and CDR2 FYNNEI come from the germline V gene. Primers: 60 Vbeta forward and 13 Jbeta reverse. Some clones are missing from TCRdb's copy, which holds only in-frame ones; the method was immunoSEQ multiplex PCR. The table includes some 150,000 clones, roughly 85% detected once. Turning to this clone: Its antigen remains unidentified.

Study-wide findings and caveats: Altogether, some 160 TCR beta chains were recorded as cytomegalovirus-associated. Within a later analysis, the majority of CMV-associated TCR beta chains appeared HLA-restricted.

The receptor was derived from a man aged 40-50 years in good health and CMV-seronegative. The chain couples TRBV2 to TRBJ2-4; 7 nucleotides align to TRBD2. The sample was PBMCs. The CDR3 here is CASSDKAGNIQYF. The CDR3 DNA reads as TGTGCCAGCAGTGACAAAGCGGGGAACATTCAGTACTTC. The full variable domain, its missing parts supplied by reference TRBV2 and TRBJ2-4, is EPEVTQTPSHQVTQMGQEVILRCVPISNHLYFYWYRQILGQKVEFLVSFYNNEISEKSEIFDDQFSVERPDGSNFTLKIRSTKLEDSAMYFCASSDKAGNIQYFGAGTRLSVL.